This is a list of T cell receptor beta chains from one sample in a study of T cell responses to AZD1222 COVID-19 vaccine. The protocol was immunoSEQ multiplex PCR, while the TCRdb copy is restricted to in-frame clones and leaves out a portion. The table has tens of thousands of clones, around nine tenths seen once; the top ten hold around 10%. The sample consisted of peripheral blood, taken 28 days after the second AZD1222 dose. These receptor sequences come from an adult who received the AZD1222 COVID-19 vaccine. Both conserved end residues are part of each CDR3. A D gene is named only where the DNA matches it firmly. Clone size is shown for a subset of rows, as once, few, many or a class of expanded clone.

>TRBV9|.|TRBJ2-1|.|13
TGTGCCAGCAGCTCCGGGGCCGTAGATGAGCAGTTCTTC
CASSSGAVDEQFF
>TRBV29-1|.|TRBJ1-4|.|14
TGCAGCGTCAAGGGTGGAGCCGATGGTGAAAAACTGTTTTTT
CSVKGGADGEKLFF
>TRBV6-1|TRBD2|TRBJ2-4|.|16
TGTGCCAGCAGTGCATACGGGAGGAGGGCCAAAAACATTCAGTACTTC
CASSAYGRRAKNIQYF
>TRBV3-1/TRBV3-2|.|TRBJ2-5|.|15
TGTGCCAGCAGCCAAGCCCGGACAGTCTGGGAGACCCAGTACTTC
CASSQARTVWETQYF
>TRBV9|.|TRBJ1-1|.|16
TGTGCCAGCAGCGTAGCGGAACACCGAGGTAAAACTGAAGCTTTCTTT
CASSVAEHRGKTEAFF
>TRBV7-2|TRBD1|TRBJ1-6|.|16
TGTGCCAGCAGCTTGAACGGACAGGGGTCTAATTCACCCCTCCACTTT
CASSLNGQGSNSPLHF
>TRBV5-5|TRBD2|TRBJ2-3|few|18
TGTGCCAGCAGCTTACGGACTAGCGGGGGGGCCCTTTCAGATACGCAGTATTTT
CASSLRTSGGALSDTQYF
>TRBV20-1|.|TRBJ1-1|.|11
TGCAGTGCTAGGGTTGTCCCTGAAGCTTTCTTT
CSARVVPEAFF
>TRBV10-3|.|TRBJ1-6|.|15
TGTGCCATCAGCCGACTAACGGCCGGGGACTCACCCCTCCACTTT
CAISRLTAGDSPLHF
>TRBV9|.|TRBJ2-3|.|19
TGTGCCAGCAGCATACGGCGGGTCGGGGCGGATTTCGGCGCAGATACGCAGTATTTT
CASSIRRVGADFGADTQYF
>TRBV5-6|.|TRBJ2-7|.|12
TGTGCCAGCAGCTTGTCCCTGGAAGAGCAGTACTTC
CASSLSLEEQYF
>TRBV9|TRBD2|TRBJ2-1|once|17
TGTGCCAGCAGCGTAGGCATGACTAGCGGGACCTACAATGAGCAGTTCTTC
CASSVGMTSGTYNEQFF
>TRBV19|.|TRBJ2-1|.|15
TGTGCCAGTAGTATACTGGACAGTTCCTACAATGAGCAGTTCTTC
CASSILDSSYNEQFF
>TRBV9|TRBD1|TRBJ1-6|.|14
TGTGCCAGCAGCGTCGGACAGGGGAATTCACCCCTCCACTTT
CASSVGQGNSPLHF
>TRBV5-8|.|TRBJ1-1|.|15
TGTGCCAGCAGCTTGGTAGGACAGATGAACACTGAAGCTTTCTTT
CASSLVGQMNTEAFF
>TRBV7-3|TRBD2|TRBJ2-3|.|16
TGTGCCAGCAGCACCTTCCTAGCGGGGCGCACAGATACGCAGTATTTT
CASSTFLAGRTDTQYF
>TRBV4-1|TRBD1|TRBJ1-2|.|16
TGCGCCAGCAGCCAAGGAACGGCGAGGGGGCCCTTGCCTAGGACCTTC
CASSQGTARGPLPRTF
>TRBV7-2|TRBD1|TRBJ2-3|once|14
TGTGCCAGCAGCTTACGGCAGGGGGCAGATACGCAGTATTTT
CASSLRQGADTQYF
>TRBV10-3|TRBD1|TRBJ2-5|.|14
TGTGCCATCAGGGGACAGGGGGCGAAAGAGACCCAGTACTTC
CAIRGQGAKETQYF
>TRBV5-4|.|TRBJ1-2|.|13
TGTGCCAGCAGCTTGGGCAGGGGTAGGGGCTACACCTTC
CASSLGRGRGYTF
>TRBV5-1|TRBD1|TRBJ2-2|.|15
TGCGCCAGCAGCCTCGGACAGGGGAACACCGGGGAGCTGTTTTTT
CASSLGQGNTGELFF
>TRBV28|.|TRBJ1-2|once|11
TGTGCCAGCAGTCTTACAAGTGGCTACACCTTC
CASSLTSGYTF
>TRBV27|TRBD1|TRBJ2-1|few|17
TGTGCCAGCAGGCATAAATCCGGGACAGGGGCTTACAATGAGCAGTTCTTC
CASRHKSGTGAYNEQFF
>TRBV24-1|.|TRBJ2-3|.|14
TGTGCCACCAGCGACCCTTCTAGCACAGATACGCAGTATTTT
CATSDPSSTDTQYF
>TRBV6-5|.|TRBJ2-7|.|14
TGTGCCAGCAGTTACCGCCAGGGAACCTACGAGCAGTACTTC
CASSYRQGTYEQYF